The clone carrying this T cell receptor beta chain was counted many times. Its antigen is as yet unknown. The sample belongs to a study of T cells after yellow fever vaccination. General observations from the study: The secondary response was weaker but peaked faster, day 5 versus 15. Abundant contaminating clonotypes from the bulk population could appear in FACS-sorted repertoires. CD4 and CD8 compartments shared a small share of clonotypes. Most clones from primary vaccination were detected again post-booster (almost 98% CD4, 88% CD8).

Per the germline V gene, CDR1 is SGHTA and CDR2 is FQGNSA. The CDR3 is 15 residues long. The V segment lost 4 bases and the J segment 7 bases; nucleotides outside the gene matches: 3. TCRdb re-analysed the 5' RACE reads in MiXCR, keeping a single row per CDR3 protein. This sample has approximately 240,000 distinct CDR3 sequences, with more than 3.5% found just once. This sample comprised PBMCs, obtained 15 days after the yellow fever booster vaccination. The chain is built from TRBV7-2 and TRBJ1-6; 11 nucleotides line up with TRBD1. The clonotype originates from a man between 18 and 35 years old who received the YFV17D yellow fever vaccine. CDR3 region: CASSWGTGGNSPLHF. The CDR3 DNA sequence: TGTGCCAGCAGCTGGGGGACAGGGGGGAATTCACCCCTCCACTTT. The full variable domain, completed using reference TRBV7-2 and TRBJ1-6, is GAGVSQSPSNKVTEKGKDVELRCDPISGHTALYWYRQSLGQGLEFLIYFQGNSAPDKSGLPSDRFSAERTGGSVSTLTIQRTQQEDSAVYLCASSWGTGGNSPLHFGNGTRLTVT.